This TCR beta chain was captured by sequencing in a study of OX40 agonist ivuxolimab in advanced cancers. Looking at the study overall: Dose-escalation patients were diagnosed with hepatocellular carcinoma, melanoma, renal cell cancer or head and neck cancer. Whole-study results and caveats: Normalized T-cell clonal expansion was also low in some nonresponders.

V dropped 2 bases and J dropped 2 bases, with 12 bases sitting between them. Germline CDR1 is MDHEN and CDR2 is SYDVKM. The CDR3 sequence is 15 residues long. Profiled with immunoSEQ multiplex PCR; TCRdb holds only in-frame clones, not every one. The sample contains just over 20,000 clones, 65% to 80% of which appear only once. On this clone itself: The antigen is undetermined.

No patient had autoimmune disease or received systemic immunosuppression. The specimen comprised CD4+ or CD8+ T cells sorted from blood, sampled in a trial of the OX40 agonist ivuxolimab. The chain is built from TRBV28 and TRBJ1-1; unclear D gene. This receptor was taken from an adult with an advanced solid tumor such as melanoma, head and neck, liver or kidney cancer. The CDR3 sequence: CASSLNPPRNTEAFF. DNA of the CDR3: TGTGCCAGCAGTTTAAACCCTCCGCGCAACACTGAAGCTTTCTTT.